Listed below are T cell receptor beta chains from one sample, sequenced in a study of blood T cells in healthy people across ages. From the 5' RACE reads, TCRdb called clonotypes with MiXCR, one entry per CDR3 protein. The repertoire has 800,000 or so distinct CDR3 sequences, 25% of them found once; the top ten carry more than 3%. The data also belong to a second study, concerning T cells of mothers and their children.

The sequencing sample was made of blood. These TCRs come from a boy younger than 18 in good health. CDR3s include the opening cysteine and the closing phenylalanine or tryptophan. Fields, in order: V gene, D gene, J gene, clone size, CDR3 DNA, CDR3 protein. The D gene is left open where the match is weak. Size values are once, few and many counts, or a class for expanded clones, and some rows have none.

V gene: TRBV5-1
D gene: -
J gene: TRBJ2-7
clone size: few
CDR3 DNA: TGCGCCAGCAGCAGGGGTTTGGGGGCCGACTACGAGCAGTACTTC
CDR3 protein: CASSRGLGADYEQYF

V gene: TRBV5-1
D gene: TRBD1
J gene: TRBJ2-3
clone size: -
CDR3 DNA: TGCGCCAGCAGCTACCGGGACAGTTCCACAGATACGCAGTATTTT
CDR3 protein: CASSYRDSSTDTQYF

V gene: TRBV19
D gene: -
J gene: TRBJ1-1
clone size: few
CDR3 DNA: TGTGCCAGCCTAGCCATGAACACTGAAGCTTTCTTT
CDR3 protein: CASLAMNTEAFF

V gene: TRBV6-5
D gene: -
J gene: TRBJ1-1
clone size: -
CDR3 DNA: TGTGCCAGCAGTTTCGGATCGGGTATCACTGAAGCTTTCTTT
CDR3 protein: CASSFGSGITEAFF

V gene: TRBV20-1
D gene: -
J gene: TRBJ1-1
clone size: few
CDR3 DNA: TGCAGTGCTAGAGGAGAGGGTGACACTGAAGCTTTCTTT
CDR3 protein: CSARGEGDTEAFF

V gene: TRBV19
D gene: -
J gene: TRBJ2-1
clone size: -
CDR3 DNA: TGTGCCAGTTCGCCTCTCCTCGGAAGTGAGCAGTTCTTC
CDR3 protein: CASSPLLGSEQFF

V gene: TRBV29-1
D gene: TRBD1
J gene: TRBJ2-7
clone size: -
CDR3 DNA: TGCAGCGTTGTAGCGGACAGGGGTTACGAGCAGTACTTC
CDR3 protein: CSVVADRGYEQYF

V gene: TRBV5-1
D gene: -
J gene: TRBJ2-7
clone size: few
CDR3 DNA: TGCGCCAGCAGATATTGGGGCAGTGACTCCGGGTTTGCGCAGTACTTC
CDR3 protein: CASRYWGSDSGFAQYF

V gene: TRBV28
D gene: TRBD1
J gene: TRBJ2-2
clone size: -
CDR3 DNA: TGTGCCAGCACTACTCCTGGGACAGGTTTGGGGACCGGGGAGCTGTTTTTT
CDR3 protein: CASTTPGTGLGTGELFF

V gene: TRBV25-1
D gene: TRBD1
J gene: TRBJ1-1
clone size: many
CDR3 DNA: TGTGCCAGCAGTGGAGACAGGGGGTTAGGGAACACTGAAGCTTTCTTT
CDR3 protein: CASSGDRGLGNTEAFF

V gene: TRBV20-1
D gene: -
J gene: TRBJ2-7
clone size: -
CDR3 DNA: TGCAGTGCTAGAGACCCCCAGGGATACTACGAGCAGTACTTC
CDR3 protein: CSARDPQGYYEQYF

V gene: TRBV6-5
D gene: -
J gene: TRBJ2-5
clone size: -
CDR3 DNA: TGTGCCAGCAGTTACTCCATCGACAGCCAAGAGACCCAGTACTTC
CDR3 protein: CASSYSIDSQETQYF

V gene: TRBV7-2
D gene: -
J gene: TRBJ1-6
clone size: -
CDR3 DNA: TGTGCCAGCAGCCACATAAATTCACCCCTCCACTTT
CDR3 protein: CASSHINSPLHF

V gene: TRBV6-5
D gene: -
J gene: TRBJ2-2
clone size: -
CDR3 DNA: TGTGCCAGCAGTTCACACACCACCGGGGAGCTGTTTTTT
CDR3 protein: CASSSHTTGELFF

V gene: TRBV7-9
D gene: -
J gene: TRBJ2-5
clone size: -
CDR3 DNA: TGTGCCAGCAGCTTAGCGGGGAGTGGAGATGCGACCCAGTACTTC
CDR3 protein: CASSLAGSGDATQYF

V gene: TRBV29-1
D gene: TRBD2
J gene: TRBJ2-1
clone size: few
CDR3 DNA: TGCAGCGTTGAAACTAGCGGGGGGGACAATGAGCAGTTCTTC
CDR3 protein: CSVETSGGDNEQFF

V gene: TRBV3-1
D gene: -
J gene: TRBJ1-1
clone size: -
CDR3 DNA: TGTGCCAGCAGCCAAGCTGGGTACGGCAACACTGAAGCTTTCTTT
CDR3 protein: CASSQAGYGNTEAFF

V gene: TRBV20-1
D gene: TRBD2
J gene: TRBJ2-3
clone size: -
CDR3 DNA: TGCAGTGGGCTAGCGGGACCCACAGATACGCAGTATTTT
CDR3 protein: CSGLAGPTDTQYF

V gene: TRBV4-3
D gene: -
J gene: TRBJ1-4
clone size: -
CDR3 DNA: TGCGCCAGCAGCCAAGATAGGGGGGCTAATGAAAAACTGTTTTTT
CDR3 protein: CASSQDRGANEKLFF

V gene: TRBV5-5
D gene: -
J gene: TRBJ2-2
clone size: -
CDR3 DNA: TGTGCCAGCAGCCCTGACAGCGTTACGGACACCGGGGAGCTGTTTTTT
CDR3 protein: CASSPDSVTDTGELFF

V gene: TRBV4-3
D gene: -
J gene: TRBJ2-7
clone size: few
CDR3 DNA: TGCGCCCGCAGCCAAGATCCCGCGTCCTACGAGCAGTACTTC
CDR3 protein: CARSQDPASYEQYF

V gene: TRBV29-1
D gene: TRBD2
J gene: TRBJ2-3
clone size: few
CDR3 DNA: TGCAGCGCCACTAGCGGAAGCACAGATACGCAGTATTTT
CDR3 protein: CSATSGSTDTQYF

V gene: TRBV2
D gene: -
J gene: TRBJ2-5
clone size: few
CDR3 DNA: TGTGCCAGCAGGGCTAAAGGGTTGGGGACCCAGTACTTC
CDR3 protein: CASRAKGLGTQYF

V gene: TRBV12-3/TRBV12-4
D gene: TRBD1
J gene: TRBJ2-3
clone size: few
CDR3 DNA: TGTGCCAGCCTTAGGGGGCATACGCAGTATTTT
CDR3 protein: CASLRGHTQYF

V gene: TRBV9
D gene: -
J gene: TRBJ2-7
clone size: -
CDR3 DNA: TGTGCCAGCAGCGCCACCTTTTCAGGGCACGAGCAGTACTTC
CDR3 protein: CASSATFSGHEQYF

V gene: TRBV3-1
D gene: TRBD1
J gene: TRBJ2-7
clone size: few
CDR3 DNA: TGTGCCAGCAGCCAAACCGGGACAGCCATGGACGAGCAGTACTTC
CDR3 protein: CASSQTGTAMDEQYF

V gene: TRBV9
D gene: -
J gene: TRBJ1-3
clone size: few
CDR3 DNA: TGTGCCAGCAGGCCAGGGACCGGAAACACCATATATTTT
CDR3 protein: CASRPGTGNTIYF

V gene: TRBV9
D gene: TRBD2
J gene: TRBJ2-1
clone size: few
CDR3 DNA: TGTGCCAGCAGCGAGTGGACTAGCAGCAATGAGCAGTTCTTC
CDR3 protein: CASSEWTSSNEQFF

V gene: TRBV18
D gene: TRBD2
J gene: TRBJ2-7
clone size: few
CDR3 DNA: TGTGCCAGCTCACCGGGCGCCAGCGGGAGCTACGAGCAGTACTTC
CDR3 protein: CASSPGASGSYEQYF

V gene: TRBV5-1
D gene: TRBD1
J gene: TRBJ1-1
clone size: -
CDR3 DNA: TGCGCCAGCAGCGCATCGACAGGGTATAATTCGAACCCGTACACTGAAGCTTTCTTT
CDR3 protein: CASSASTGYNSNPYTEAFF

V gene: TRBV20-1
D gene: TRBD1
J gene: TRBJ2-7
clone size: -
CDR3 DNA: TGCAGTGCTAGAGAGGGGGACAGGGGGTTCTACGAGCAGTACTTC
CDR3 protein: CSAREGDRGFYEQYF

V gene: TRBV12-5
D gene: -
J gene: TRBJ2-2
clone size: -
CDR3 DNA: TGTGCTAGTGGTTTACAGACAGGGAGAACCGGGGAGGTGTTTTTT
CDR3 protein: CASGLQTGRTGEVFF

V gene: TRBV5-1
D gene: -
J gene: TRBJ1-5
clone size: -
CDR3 DNA: TGCGCCAGCAGCCGTACGGACAGTGTCAATCAGCCCCAGCATTTT
CDR3 protein: CASSRTDSVNQPQHF

V gene: TRBV6-1
D gene: -
J gene: TRBJ2-7
clone size: -
CDR3 DNA: TGTGCCAGCAAGGCATCGGGACCTCCGGAGCAGTACTTC
CDR3 protein: CASKASGPPEQYF

V gene: TRBV15
D gene: -
J gene: TRBJ2-2
clone size: -
CDR3 DNA: TGTGCCACCAGCAGAGACCCCGGGACCAACACCGGGGAGCTGTTTTTT
CDR3 protein: CATSRDPGTNTGELFF

V gene: TRBV20-1
D gene: -
J gene: TRBJ2-3
clone size: -
CDR3 DNA: TGCAGTGCTACCTTTGGGACCGCTATCCCTATCCGCACAGATACGCAGTATTTT
CDR3 protein: CSATFGTAIPIRTDTQYF

V gene: TRBV4-2
D gene: -
J gene: TRBJ2-3
clone size: few
CDR3 DNA: TGTGCCAGCAGCCAATATGGCACAGATACGCAGTATTTT
CDR3 protein: CASSQYGTDTQYF

V gene: TRBV4-1
D gene: -
J gene: TRBJ1-1
clone size: -
CDR3 DNA: TGCGCCAGCAGCCAACTCGACGGGGAGAGAACTGAAGCTTTCTTT
CDR3 protein: CASSQLDGERTEAFF

V gene: TRBV27
D gene: -
J gene: TRBJ2-7
clone size: few
CDR3 DNA: TGTGCCAGCAGTTTATCAGGGTTAGGGGACGACGAGCAGTACTTC
CDR3 protein: CASSLSGLGDDEQYF

V gene: TRBV14
D gene: TRBD1
J gene: TRBJ1-1
clone size: few
CDR3 DNA: TGTGCCAGCAGCCAAGGGGACAGACTGAACACTGAAGCTTTCTTT
CDR3 protein: CASSQGDRLNTEAFF

V gene: TRBV21-1
D gene: -
J gene: TRBJ2-7
clone size: -
CDR3 DNA: TGTGCCAGCAGCAGAGGACAGGGAGTCGACGAGCAGTACTTC
CDR3 protein: CASSRGQGVDEQYF